Listed below are T cell receptor beta chains from one sample, sequenced in a study of a mutant IDH1 vaccine in newly diagnosed glioma. Their antigen targets remain unknown. Here immunoSEQ multiplex PCR was the method, and the copy in TCRdb shows in-frame clones only, minus some. The repertoire consists of about 44,000 clones, with 81% occurring once and the leading ten covering 4.5% to 5.5%. Sequenced here: PBMCs, sampled from a glioma patient whose treatment included an IDH1 peptide vaccine. These TCRs come from a woman aged 40 to 50 with glioma. Some clones in this sample may be carry-over from other donors' samples. Each CDR3 is given with its conserved first and last residue. Fields, in order: CDR3 protein, CDR3 DNA, J gene, V gene, D gene, clone size. A D gene is named only where the DNA matches it firmly. The size field is filled for only some rows; it gives once, few, many or a size class.

CDR3: CASSVTISTDAQYF
DNA: TGTGCCAGCTCCGTGACCATTAGCACAGATGCGCAGTATTTT
J: TRBJ2-3
V: TRBV9
D: -
size: -

CDR3: CASSQEVVPGTDYGYTF
DNA: TGTGCCAGCAGCCAAGAAGTCGTACCCGGGACAGATTATGGCTACACCTTC
J: TRBJ1-2
V: TRBV4-2
D: TRBD1
size: -

CDR3: CASSVRTAEKLFF
DNA: TGTGCCAGCAGCGTCAGGACCGCGGAAAAACTGTTTTTT
J: TRBJ1-4
V: TRBV9
D: -
size: -

CDR3: CASSLSGQGGIDGELFF
DNA: TGCGCCAGCAGCTTATCGGGACAGGGCGGAATTGACGGGGAGCTGTTTTTT
J: TRBJ2-2
V: TRBV5-1
D: TRBD1
size: -

CDR3: CASSLQGATADTQYF
DNA: TGCGCCAGCAGCCTACAGGGGGCAACGGCAGATACGCAGTATTTT
J: TRBJ2-3
V: TRBV5-1
D: TRBD1
size: -

CDR3: CASSSGGTGNTIYF
DNA: TGTGCCAGCAGCTCAGGGGGGACTGGAAACACCATATATTTT
J: TRBJ1-3
V: TRBV9
D: TRBD1
size: -

CDR3: CASSPLGQGMNTEAFF
DNA: TGTGCCAGCTCACCACTGGGACAGGGGATGAACACTGAAGCTTTCTTT
J: TRBJ1-1
V: TRBV18
D: TRBD1
size: -

CDR3: CASNPGQGAAGANVLTF
DNA: TGTGCCAGCAACCCGGGACAGGGGGCAGCTGGGGCCAACGTCCTGACTTTC
J: TRBJ2-6
V: TRBV7-9
D: TRBD1
size: once

CDR3: CASSLVIRVAEAFF
DNA: TGTGCCAGCAGCTTGGTCATAAGGGTAGCTGAAGCTTTCTTT
J: TRBJ1-1
V: TRBV11-2
D: -
size: -

CDR3: CAMTQDGNTEAFF
DNA: TGTGCCATGACCCAAGACGGGAACACTGAAGCTTTCTTT
J: TRBJ1-1
V: TRBV10-3
D: -
size: -

CDR3: CASSLAPAQETQYF
DNA: TGTGCCAGCAGCTTAGCCCCAGCCCAAGAGACCCAGTACTTC
J: TRBJ2-5
V: TRBV7-6
D: -
size: -

CDR3: CASSIDGDPPYEQYF
DNA: TGTGCCAGTAGTATAGACGGGGACCCACCTTACGAGCAGTACTTC
J: TRBJ2-7
V: TRBV19
D: -
size: -

CDR3: CASSAGTGRLYGYTF
DNA: TGTGCCAGCAGTGCCGGGACAGGGAGACTCTATGGCTACACCTTC
J: TRBJ1-2
V: TRBV27
D: TRBD1
size: -

CDR3: CASSLDSSGPFTDTQYF
DNA: TGTGCCAGCAGCTTAGATTCTAGCGGACCCTTCACAGATACGCAGTATTTT
J: TRBJ2-3
V: TRBV7-9
D: TRBD2
size: -

CDR3: CASSIQGLRTDTQYF
DNA: TGTGCTAGCAGCATACAGGGCCTCCGCACAGATACGCAGTATTTT
J: TRBJ2-3
V: TRBV7-7
D: -
size: -

CDR3: CASSGKQQYGYTF
DNA: TGTGCCAGCAGTGGAAAGCAACAATATGGCTACACCTTC
J: TRBJ1-2
V: TRBV2
D: -
size: -

CDR3: CASSLGPNEKLFF
DNA: TGTGCCAGCAGCTTAGGACCGAATGAAAAACTGTTTTTT
J: TRBJ1-4
V: TRBV7-8
D: -
size: once

CDR3: CASSIQFEAFF
DNA: TGTGCCAGTAGTATCCAGTTTGAAGCTTTCTTT
J: TRBJ1-1
V: TRBV19
D: -
size: -

CDR3: CASSERGELFF
DNA: TGTGCCAGCAGTGAAAGAGGGGAGCTGTTTTTT
J: TRBJ2-2
V: TRBV25-1
D: -
size: -

CDR3: CATSHVDTSETQYF
DNA: TGTGCCACCAGCCACGTGGACACCTCGGAGACCCAGTACTTC
J: TRBJ2-5
V: TRBV15
D: -
size: -

CDR3: CASRGGQMVYNEQFF
DNA: TGTGCCAGCAGGGGGGGCCAGATGGTCTACAATGAGCAGTTCTTC
J: TRBJ2-1
V: TRBV28
D: -
size: -

CDR3: CASSVRGQETQYF
DNA: TGTGCCAGCAGCGTCAGGGGACAAGAGACCCAGTACTTC
J: TRBJ2-5
V: TRBV5-4
D: -
size: -

CDR3: CASSAGFEGQPQHF
DNA: TGTGCCAGTAGTGCCGGATTCGAAGGGCAGCCCCAGCATTTT
J: TRBJ1-5
V: TRBV19
D: -
size: -

CDR3: CASRPPAGSEQYF
DNA: TGTGCCAGCAGACCCCCCGCGGGAAGCGAGCAGTACTTC
J: TRBJ2-7
V: TRBV6-5
D: -
size: -

CDR3: CATSFQVGSEAFF
DNA: TGTGCCACCAGCTTCCAGGTGGGCAGTGAAGCTTTCTTT
J: TRBJ1-1
V: TRBV15
D: -
size: -

CDR3: CAIRGQGASGYTF
DNA: TGTGCCATCAGAGGGCAGGGGGCGTCTGGCTACACCTTC
J: TRBJ1-2
V: TRBV28
D: TRBD1
size: -

CDR3: CASSYSASNQPQHF
DNA: TGTGCCAGCAGTTACTCTGCTAGCAATCAGCCCCAGCATTTT
J: TRBJ1-5
V: TRBV6-6
D: -
size: -

CDR3: CASSSTGRSNEKLFF
DNA: TGTGCCAGCAGCTCTACAGGGCGATCTAATGAAAAACTGTTTTTT
J: TRBJ1-4
V: TRBV11-2
D: -
size: -

CDR3: CASSLRPGTPSFEQYF
DNA: TGTGCCAGCAGTTTACGTCCCGGGACTCCCAGTTTCGAGCAGTACTTC
J: TRBJ2-7
V: TRBV27
D: -
size: once

CDR3: CASSQVGTGGNTIYF
DNA: TGTGCCAGCAGCCAAGTAGGGACAGGAGGAAACACCATATATTTT
J: TRBJ1-3
V: TRBV4-2
D: TRBD1
size: -

CDR3: CASSPRDINQPQHF
DNA: TGTGCCAGCAGCCCCCGGGACATCAATCAGCCCCAGCATTTT
J: TRBJ1-5
V: TRBV9
D: -
size: -

CDR3: CASSPLTEKQFF
DNA: TGCGCCAGCAGCCCCCTGACCGAGAAGCAGTTCTTC
J: TRBJ2-1
V: TRBV4-1
D: -
size: -

CDR3: CASSVETPDPPTSEQYF
DNA: TGTGCCAGCAGCGTAGAGACCCCGGACCCGCCGACTAGCGAGCAGTACTTC
J: TRBJ2-7
V: TRBV11-2
D: -
size: -

CDR3: CASGTYTVGELFF
DNA: TGTGCCAGCGGGACGTATACCGTCGGGGAGCTGTTTTTT
J: TRBJ2-2
V: TRBV19
D: -
size: -

CDR3: CASSSAGIQETQYF
DNA: TGTGCCAGCAGCTCAGCGGGGATACAAGAGACCCAGTACTTC
J: TRBJ2-5
V: TRBV5-6
D: TRBD2
size: few

CDR3: CASSVERATDTQYF
DNA: TGCGCCAGCAGCGTTGAACGAGCAACAGATACGCAGTATTTT
J: TRBJ2-3
V: TRBV4-3
D: -
size: once

CDR3: CASSLWVRADTQYF
DNA: TGTGCCAGCAGCTTATGGGTGAGGGCAGATACGCAGTATTTT
J: TRBJ2-3
V: TRBV7-6
D: -
size: -

CDR3: CASSDTSGTGIYGYTF
DNA: TGTGCCAGCAGCGATACCTCAGGGACGGGTATCTATGGCTACACCTTC
J: TRBJ1-2
V: TRBV9
D: -
size: -

CDR3: CASSRNPGQASGGYTF
DNA: TGTGCCAGCAGCCGGAACCCGGGACAGGCGTCGGGGGGCTACACCTTC
J: TRBJ1-2
V: TRBV7-2
D: TRBD1
size: few

CDR3: CATSTGGHYEQYF
DNA: TGTGCCACCAGCACGGGGGGACACTACGAGCAGTACTTC
J: TRBJ2-7
V: TRBV15
D: -
size: once

CDR3: CASSLSGSPQHF
DNA: TGTGCCAGCAGTTTATCCGGGAGCCCCCAGCATTTT
J: TRBJ1-5
V: TRBV2
D: -
size: -

CDR3: CASRTSGTANSPLHF
DNA: TGTGCCAGTAGAACCTCCGGGACAGCGAATTCACCCCTCCACTTT
J: TRBJ1-6
V: TRBV19
D: TRBD1
size: few

CDR3: CASSPGLGGWNTEAFF
DNA: TGTGCCAGCAGCCCGGGTTTGGGGGGCTGGAACACTGAAGCTTTCTTT
J: TRBJ1-1
V: TRBV7-2
D: -
size: -

CDR3: CASSPEGGTEAFF
DNA: TGCGCCAGCAGCCCCGAGGGGGGGACTGAAGCTTTCTTT
J: TRBJ1-1
V: TRBV4-3
D: -
size: -

CDR3: CASSSSGGAGANVLTF
DNA: TGTGCCAGCAGTTCGAGTGGGGGCGCTGGGGCCAACGTCCTGACTTTC
J: TRBJ2-6
V: TRBV27
D: -
size: -

CDR3: CASRGFYEQYF
DNA: TGTGCCAGTAGGGGATTTTACGAGCAGTACTTC
J: TRBJ2-7
V: TRBV19
D: -
size: -

CDR3: CASSSGTSYNEQFF
DNA: TGTGCCAGCAGCTCGGGGACTAGTTACAATGAGCAGTTCTTC
J: TRBJ2-1
V: TRBV7-9
D: TRBD2
size: -

CDR3: CASSASGAVGETQYF
DNA: TGTGCCAGCAGCGCTAGCGGGGCCGTGGGGGAGACCCAGTACTTC
J: TRBJ2-5
V: TRBV7-8
D: TRBD2
size: -

CDR3: CASSQETRAYEKLFF
DNA: TGCGCCAGCAGCCAAGAAACTCGGGCGTATGAAAAACTGTTTTTT
J: TRBJ1-4
V: TRBV4-3
D: -
size: -

CDR3: CASSQHRPTNEKLFF
DNA: TGTGCCAGCAGCCAACACAGGCCAACTAATGAAAAACTGTTTTTT
J: TRBJ1-4
V: TRBV7-9
D: -
size: -

CDR3: CASSLYGGASSTDTQYF
DNA: TGCGCCAGCAGCTTGTACGGGGGGGCGTCTAGCACAGATACGCAGTATTTT
J: TRBJ2-3
V: TRBV5-1
D: TRBD2
size: -

CDR3: CASSPRTGTTDTIYF
DNA: TGTGCCAGCAGCCCAAGGACAGGGACGACGGACACCATATATTTT
J: TRBJ1-3
V: TRBV7-9
D: TRBD1
size: -

CDR3: CASRQGAGGYTF
DNA: TGTGCCAGCAGACAGGGGGCAGGTGGCTACACCTTC
J: TRBJ1-2
V: TRBV6-5
D: TRBD1
size: -

CDR3: CASSQLAGVEGEQFF
DNA: TGCGCCAGCAGCCAACTAGCGGGAGTGGAGGGTGAGCAGTTCTTC
J: TRBJ2-1
V: TRBV5-1
D: TRBD2
size: -